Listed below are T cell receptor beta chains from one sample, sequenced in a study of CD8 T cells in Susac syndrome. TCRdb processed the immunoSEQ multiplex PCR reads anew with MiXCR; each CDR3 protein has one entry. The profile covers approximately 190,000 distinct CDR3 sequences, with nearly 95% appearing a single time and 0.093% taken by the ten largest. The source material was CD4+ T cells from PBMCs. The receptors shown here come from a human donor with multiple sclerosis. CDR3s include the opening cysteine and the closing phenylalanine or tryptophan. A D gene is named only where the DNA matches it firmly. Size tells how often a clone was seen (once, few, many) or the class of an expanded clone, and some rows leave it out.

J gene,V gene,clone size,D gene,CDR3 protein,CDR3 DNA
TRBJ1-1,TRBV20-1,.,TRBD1,CSATTGMNTEAFF,TGCAGTGCTACGACAGGGATGAACACTGAAGCTTTCTTT
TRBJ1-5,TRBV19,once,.,CASSKGGPGNQPQHF,TGTGCCAGTAGTAAAGGGGGGCCGGGCAATCAGCCCCAGCATTTT
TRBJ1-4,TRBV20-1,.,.,CSVRGTNEKLFF,TGCAGCGTACGTGGGACCAATGAAAAACTGTTTTTT
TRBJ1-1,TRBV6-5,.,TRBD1,CASSSVKGQFMNTEAFF,TGTGCCAGCAGTTCCGTCAAGGGACAGTTCATGAACACTGAAGCTTTCTTT
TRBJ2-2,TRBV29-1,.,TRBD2,CSVQREYAGELFF,TGCAGCGTTCAGCGGGAGTACGCCGGGGAGCTGTTTTTT
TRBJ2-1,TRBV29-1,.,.,CSVDRPQVGWQFF,TGCAGCGTTGATAGGCCCCAGGTTGGGTGGCAGTTCTTC
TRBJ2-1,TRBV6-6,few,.,CASSYRDEQFF,TGTGCCAGCAGTTACAGGGATGAGCAGTTCTTC
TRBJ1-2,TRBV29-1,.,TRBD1,CSVSTRTGEGSGYTF,TGCAGCGTTTCTACGAGGACAGGGGAGGGTAGTGGCTACACCTTC
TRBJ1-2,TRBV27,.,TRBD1,CASRPGQQNYGYTF,TGTGCCAGCCGTCCGGGACAGCAGAATTATGGCTACACCTTC
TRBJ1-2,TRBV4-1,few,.,CASSQGQEYGYTF,TGCGCCAGCAGCCAAGGACAGGAATATGGCTACACCTTC
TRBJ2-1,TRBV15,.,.,CATSRDQPPAYNEQFF,TGTGCCACCAGCAGAGATCAGCCGCCCGCCTACAATGAGCAGTTCTTC
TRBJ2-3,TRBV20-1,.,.,CSAQKLLWADTQYF,TGCAGTGCCCAGAAACTATTGTGGGCAGATACGCAGTATTTT
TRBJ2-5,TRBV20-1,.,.,CSAEGVRGVEETQYF,TGCAGTGCTGAGGGGGTTCGAGGGGTTGAAGAGACCCAGTACTTC